These T cell receptor beta chains were read from a single sample in a study of T cells of healthy individuals. TCRdb reprocessed the 5' RACE reads with MiXCR, giving one entry per CDR3 protein. The sample carries around 63,000 distinct CDR3 sequences, around 15% recorded once. Receptors were obtained from a human donor in good health. CDR3s include the opening cysteine and the closing phenylalanine or tryptophan. D genes are given only for firm matches. The listing skips clone size in some rows; elsewhere it reads once, few, many or a size class.

J	V	size	D	DNA	CDR3
TRBJ2-2	TRBV5-1	NA	TRBD1	TGCGCCAGCAGCTTACGACAGGGGCGGACCGGGGAGCTGTTTTTT	CASSLRQGRTGELFF
TRBJ1-2	TRBV5-1	few	NA	TGCGCCAGCAGCTTGGTTGGGGGGGACTATGGCTACACCTTC	CASSLVGGDYGYTF
TRBJ1-6	TRBV5-1	few	NA	TGCGCCAGCAGCCCGGGGGACGGAGTGTCACCCCTCCACTTT	CASSPGDGVSPLHF
TRBJ1-1	TRBV27	NA	TRBD1	TGTGCCAGCCACGCGTCTGGTAGGACAGGTCGGAAGGCTTTCTTT	CASHASGRTGRKAFF
TRBJ1-1	TRBV2	many	NA	TGTGCCAGCAGTGGACAGGTGAACACTGAAGCTTTCTTT	CASSGQVNTEAFF
TRBJ1-5	TRBV2	many	NA	TGTGCCAGCCGGGAGGATCAGCCCCAGCATTTT	CASREDQPQHF
TRBJ2-7	TRBV6-2/TRBV6-3	many	NA	TGTGCCAGCAGGAAATTCTACGAGCAGTACTTC	CASRKFYEQYF
TRBJ1-1	TRBV5-1	few	NA	TGCGCCAGCAGCACCTCCCCCAGCAACACTGAAGCTTTCTTT	CASSTSPSNTEAFF
TRBJ2-1	TRBV20-1	once	NA	TGCAGTGCTAGAGGACGGGGCCAGAGCTCCTACAATGAGCAGTTCTTC	CSARGRGQSSYNEQFF
TRBJ2-1	TRBV12-3/TRBV12-4	many	TRBD1	TGTGCCAGCAGTATGACAGGGATCAATGAGCAGTTCTTC	CASSMTGINEQFF
TRBJ2-7	TRBV20-1	few	NA	TGCAGTGCTAGAGATTCTGCAGGGAGCTCCTACGAGCAGTACTTC	CSARDSAGSSYEQYF
TRBJ1-5	TRBV20-1	NA	NA	TGCAGTGCTAGAGATCAGGGAGATCAGCCCCAGCATTTT	CSARDQGDQPQHF
TRBJ1-5	TRBV5-1	few	NA	TGCGCCAGCAGCTTGGATCCAGTCCGGAATCAGCCCCAGCATTTT	CASSLDPVRNQPQHF
TRBJ2-7	TRBV20-1	NA	NA	TGCAGTGCTAGAGATGAAAACGAGCAGTACTTC	CSARDENEQYF
TRBJ2-7	TRBV29-1	many	NA	TGCAGCGTTGGAAGTGGGACCGGAGGGTCCTACGAGCAGTACTTC	CSVGSGTGGSYEQYF
TRBJ2-7	TRBV29-1	NA	NA	TGCAGCGTTGAAGGACTTGGGGACCCGAGCTACGAGCAGTACTTC	CSVEGLGDPSYEQYF
TRBJ1-1	TRBV9	many	NA	TGTGCCAGCAGCATCACAGGTACGAGCACTGAAGCTTTCTTT	CASSITGTSTEAFF
TRBJ1-5	TRBV7-6	many	NA	TGTGCCAGCAGCTTAGGGGGGAAGGGTCAGCCCCAGCATTTT	CASSLGGKGQPQHF
TRBJ2-7	TRBV20-1	NA	NA	TGCAGTGCGCCCGGGGTACTCTCCTACGAGCAGTACTTC	CSAPGVLSYEQYF
TRBJ1-5	TRBV10-3	NA	NA	TGTGCCATCAGTGAGTCGATGGGGGACTCTCGGACCCGACCGCAAAATCAGCCCCAGCATTTT	CAISESMGDSRTRPQNQPQHF
TRBJ2-1	TRBV9	many	TRBD2	TGTGCCAGCAGCGTAACTGGGACTAGCGGGGAAAGCTCCTACAATGAGCAGTTCTTC	CASSVTGTSGESSYNEQFF
TRBJ1-4	TRBV15	few	NA	TGTGCCACCAGCAGAGATAGGGACACCAATGAAAAACTGTTTTTT	CATSRDRDTNEKLFF
TRBJ2-1	TRBV28	many	NA	TGTGCCAGCAGGACTCCCTACAATGAGCAGTTCTTC	CASRTPYNEQFF
TRBJ1-2	TRBV5-1	many	TRBD1	TGCGCCAGCAGCTCAGGAGGACAGGGAGGCTATGGCTACACCTTC	CASSSGGQGGYGYTF
TRBJ2-1	TRBV20-1	NA	TRBD2	TGCAGTGCTCTACTAGCGCACGGAAATGAGCAGTTCTTC	CSALLAHGNEQFF
TRBJ2-3	TRBV2	few	NA	TGTGCCAGCAGTCCCCAGGGGACAGATACGCAGTATTTT	CASSPQGTDTQYF
TRBJ2-3	TRBV4-1	NA	NA	TGCGCCAGCAGCCTACTGACCCGGGGGGCCACAGATACGCAGTATTTT	CASSLLTRGATDTQYF
TRBJ2-7	TRBV3-1	many	NA	TGTGCCAGCAGCCAGAGTATATGGCTCGAGCAGTACTTC	CASSQSIWLEQYF
TRBJ2-5	TRBV20-1	many	TRBD1	TGCAGTGCTCACGCATCGACAGGGGTCGTTGGGGAGACCCAGTACTTC	CSAHASTGVVGETQYF
TRBJ1-2	TRBV11-2	many	NA	TGTGCCAGCAGCCAGGGGTACTATGGCTACACCTTC	CASSQGYYGYTF
TRBJ1-2	TRBV6-5	NA	NA	TGTGCCAGCAGTTACTCTATCGCAGGGGCGAGTGGCTACACCTTC	CASSYSIAGASGYTF
TRBJ1-1	TRBV9	few	NA	TGTGCCAGCATGTGTCCAGTAATGAACACTGAAGCTTTCTTT	CASMCPVMNTEAFF
TRBJ2-7	TRBV14	many	TRBD1	TGTGCCAGCAGCCCCCAGGGGGTAAACCTCTACGAGCAGTACTTC	CASSPQGVNLYEQYF
TRBJ2-2	TRBV20-1	few	NA	TGCAGTGCTAGTAAGGGGAACACCGGGGAGCTGTTTTTT	CSASKGNTGELFF
TRBJ2-3	TRBV20-1	many	TRBD2	TGCAGTGCTAGGCAACTAGCGGGGCGACCAGATACGCAGTATTTT	CSARQLAGRPDTQYF
TRBJ2-7	TRBV29-1	NA	TRBD1	TGCAGCGCCGGTGAGCAAGGGGGCAACCGGGAGCAGTACTTC	CSAGEQGGNREQYF
TRBJ2-6	TRBV10-3	NA	NA	TGTGCCATCAGTGGCGACAAATCTGGGGCCAACGTCCTGACTTTC	CAISGDKSGANVLTF
TRBJ1-4	TRBV7-2	few	NA	TGTGCCAGCAGCTTAAGGGCCGGGGGGGCTAATGAAAAACTGTTTTTT	CASSLRAGGANEKLFF
TRBJ1-1	TRBV28	NA	NA	TGTGCCAGCAGTTTAGGTGGGGAGGGAGCCAGTGAAGCTTTCTTT	CASSLGGEGASEAFF
TRBJ2-5	TRBV7-9	few	TRBD2	TGTGCCAGCAGCTTAGCTGCGGGAGGGCGGGAGACCCAGTACTTC	CASSLAAGGRETQYF
TRBJ2-3	TRBV7-7	NA	TRBD2	TGTGCCAGCAGCTTCGGACTAGCGGGGCCGGGAGATACGCAGTATTTT	CASSFGLAGPGDTQYF
TRBJ2-3	TRBV10-3	NA	NA	TGTGCCCTCTCGACTAGTCCCAAGGATACGCAGTATTTT	CALSTSPKDTQYF
TRBJ2-3	TRBV7-3	medium-sized	NA	TGTGCCAGCAGCTTAGGAGTCCCTCCAGATACGCAGTATTTT	CASSLGVPPDTQYF
TRBJ2-2	TRBV9	few	TRBD2	TGTGCCAGCAGCGTAGCGGGAGGGGGGTTAACCGGGGAGCTGTTTTTT	CASSVAGGGLTGELFF
TRBJ1-2	TRBV5-1	NA	TRBD1	TGCGCCAGCAGCTTGATGGGACAGGGGGAAGGCTACACCTTC	CASSLMGQGEGYTF
TRBJ2-7	TRBV2	many	TRBD1	TGTGCCAGCAGGGGACAGGGGTTAGGGGAGCAGTACTTC	CASRGQGLGEQYF
TRBJ1-3	TRBV7-9	many	NA	TGTGCCAGCACTTTTACCAGCTCTGGAAACACCATATATTTT	CASTFTSSGNTIYF
TRBJ2-5	TRBV20-1	many	TRBD2	TGCAGTGCTTGGGCGGGGGGACAAGAGACCCAGTACTTC	CSAWAGGQETQYF
TRBJ2-1	TRBV11-2	many	NA	TGTGCCAGCAGCTTAGGTCCCACTCTGGTTTTC	CASSLGPTLVF
TRBJ1-1	TRBV18	few	TRBD1	TGTGCCAGCTCACCAGGACAGGTGCCGAACACTGAAGCTTTCTTT	CASSPGQVPNTEAFF
TRBJ2-7	TRBV28	NA	NA	TGTGCCAGCGGCCGCCCCGGGACACCGAACTACGAGCAGTACTTC	CASGRPGTPNYEQYF
TRBJ2-1	TRBV25-1	many	TRBD1	TGTGCCAGCAGTGATCCCGCGGACAGGGGCAATGAGCAGTTCTTC	CASSDPADRGNEQFF
TRBJ2-1	TRBV20-1	many	TRBD2	TGCAGTGCTAGGGTCCAACTAGCGGGAGGGCTCAATGAGCAGTTCTTC	CSARVQLAGGLNEQFF
TRBJ1-1	TRBV4-2	many	NA	TGTGCCAGCAGCCTTGGAAACACTGAAGCTTTCTTT	CASSLGNTEAFF
TRBJ2-2	TRBV5-1	many	TRBD1	TGCGCCAGCAGTATTTCAGGACAGGGGAGCACCGGGGAGCTGTTTTTT	CASSISGQGSTGELFF
TRBJ1-2	TRBV5-5	few	NA	TGTGCCAGCAGCTTGACCTGGGGGGAGAGCTATGGCTACACCTTC	CASSLTWGESYGYTF
TRBJ1-1	TRBV18	NA	TRBD1	TGTGCCAGCTCCCCCGGGACAGGGATGAACACTGAAGCTTTCTTT	CASSPGTGMNTEAFF